This is a list of T cell receptor beta chains from one sample in a study of beta chain features in type 1 diabetes. Clones were read by immunoSEQ multiplex PCR, and TCRdb kept only the in-frame ones, dropping some. Here the sample spans about 250,000 clones, 12% to 15% being singletons. Material: naive CD4+ T cells from blood. The receptors shown here come from a woman in her 40s in good health. Each CDR3 is given with its conserved first and last residue. D genes are given only for firm matches. A row's size may be missing; if present it is once, few, many or a size class.

TRBV18	TRBJ1-1	NA	few	TGTGCCAGCTCACCCGGGGTATGGAATGAAGCTTTCTTT	CASSPGVWNEAFF
TRBV4-3	TRBJ2-1	TRBD2	NA	TGCGCCAGCAGCCAAGAGGGACTAGCGGGGTATGAGCAGTTCTTC	CASSQEGLAGYEQFF
TRBV10-3	TRBJ2-1	TRBD2	few	TGTGCGGCGACCGGGACTACCGGGTGGGATGAGCAGTTCTTC	CAATGTTGWDEQFF
TRBV6-5	TRBJ2-7	TRBD1	NA	TGTGCCAGCAGTTACTCCCGACAGGGGGCCGGCGAGCAGTACTTC	CASSYSRQGAGEQYF
TRBV29-1	TRBJ2-2	TRBD2	NA	TGCAGCGTGACACGCGGGGGGGCCGTCACCGGGGAGCTGTTTTTT	CSVTRGGAVTGELFF
TRBV7-9	TRBJ1-1	NA	NA	TGTGCCAGCAGCTTAGCGCTCAGGCAAACTGAAGCTTTCTTT	CASSLALRQTEAFF
TRBV7-9	TRBJ2-2	TRBD2	few	TGTGCCAGCAGCTTGGCACTAGCGGGGAGCGGGGAGCTGTTTTTT	CASSLALAGSGELFF
TRBV9	TRBJ2-1	NA	few	TGTGCCAGCAGCCCAGCGGCAGTCTCCTACAATGAGCAGTTCTTC	CASSPAAVSYNEQFF
TRBV11-2	TRBJ2-3	NA	NA	TGTGCCAGCAGCTTAATAGCGCGACTGGATACGCAGTATTTT	CASSLIARLDTQYF
TRBV18	TRBJ1-5	NA	few	TGTGCCAGCTCACCACTCGAGGCCCAGCCCCAGCATTTT	CASSPLEAQPQHF
TRBV18	TRBJ2-6	NA	few	TGTGCCAGCTCACCGGCGGCAGGGTCTGGGGCCAACGTCCTGACTTTC	CASSPAAGSGANVLTF
TRBV5-6	TRBJ1-1	NA	few	TGTGCCAGCTGGGAGGGGGTGAACACTGAAGCTTTCTTT	CASWEGVNTEAFF
TRBV4-1	TRBJ1-5	NA	NA	TGCGCCAGCAGCCAACCCCTAAATCAGCCCCAGCATTTT	CASSQPLNQPQHF
TRBV29-1	TRBJ1-2	TRBD1	few	TGCAGCGTTGTACGGGACAGGGCTATAGGTGGCTACACCTTC	CSVVRDRAIGGYTF
TRBV2	TRBJ2-5	NA	few	TGTGCCAGCAGTGAAGCCGATTTCTTCGGGGCCCAGTACTTC	CASSEADFFGAQYF
TRBV19	TRBJ2-4	NA	few	TGTGCCAGTAGTATACGAGGGCCCAAAAACATTCAGTACTTC	CASSIRGPKNIQYF
TRBV2	TRBJ1-6	NA	NA	TGTGCCAGCAGTGCCCTAAAGTCACCCCTCCACTTT	CASSALKSPLHF
TRBV5-6	TRBJ2-2	NA	NA	TGTGCCAGCAGCCGGTTGGGTAGCAGGGACTCCGGGGAGCTGTTTTTT	CASSRLGSRDSGELFF
TRBV7-2	TRBJ2-3	TRBD1	NA	TGTGCCAGCAGCCCGAACCCGACAGGGGACAGCACAGATACGCAGTATTTT	CASSPNPTGDSTDTQYF